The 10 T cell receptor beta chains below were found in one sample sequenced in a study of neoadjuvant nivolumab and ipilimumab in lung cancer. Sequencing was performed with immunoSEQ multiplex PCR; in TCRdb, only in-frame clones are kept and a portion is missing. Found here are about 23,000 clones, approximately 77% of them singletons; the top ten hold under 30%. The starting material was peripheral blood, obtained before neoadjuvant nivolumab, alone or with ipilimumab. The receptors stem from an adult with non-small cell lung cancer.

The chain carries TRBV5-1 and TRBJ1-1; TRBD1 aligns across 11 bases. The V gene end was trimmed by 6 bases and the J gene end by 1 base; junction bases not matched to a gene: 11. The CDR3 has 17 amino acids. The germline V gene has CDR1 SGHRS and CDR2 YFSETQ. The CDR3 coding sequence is TGCGCCAGCAAATGGGACAGGGGGGAATCGGAGAACACTGAAGCTTTCTTT. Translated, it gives CASKWDRGESENTEAFF.

The CDR3 loop is CASSPMGGQGYGYTF. CDR3 sequence (DNA): TGTGCCAGCAGCCCTATGGGAGGCCAGGGCTATGGCTACACCTTC. The V gene is TRBV7-3, the J gene TRBJ1-2, with a tentative D call TRBD1 (5 bases). Trimming stripped 5 bases from V and 4 bases from J, with 17 bases between. Germline CDR1 SGHTA, CDR2 FQGTGA. CDR3 length equals 15 residues.

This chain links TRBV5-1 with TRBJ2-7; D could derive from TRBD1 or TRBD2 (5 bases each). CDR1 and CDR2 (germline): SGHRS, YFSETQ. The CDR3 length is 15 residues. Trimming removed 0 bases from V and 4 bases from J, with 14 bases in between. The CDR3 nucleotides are TGCGCCAGCAGCTTGGCCGGGATCAGGGAATACGAGCAGTACTTC. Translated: CASSLAGIREYEQYF.

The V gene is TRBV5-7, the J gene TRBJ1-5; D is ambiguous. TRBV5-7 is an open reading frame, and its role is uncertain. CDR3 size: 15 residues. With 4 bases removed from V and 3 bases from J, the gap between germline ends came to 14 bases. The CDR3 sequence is CASSRSYEPNQPQHF. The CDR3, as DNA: TGTGCCAGCAGCCGCAGCTACGAGCCCAATCAGCCCCAGCATTTT.

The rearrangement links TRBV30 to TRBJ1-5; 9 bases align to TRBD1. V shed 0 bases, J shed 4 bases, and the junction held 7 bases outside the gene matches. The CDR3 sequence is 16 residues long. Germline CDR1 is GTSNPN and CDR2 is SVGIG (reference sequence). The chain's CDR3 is CAWSVLPGQGNQPQHF. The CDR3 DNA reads TGTGCCTGGAGTGTCCTCCCGGGACAGGGAAATCAGCCCCAGCATTTT.

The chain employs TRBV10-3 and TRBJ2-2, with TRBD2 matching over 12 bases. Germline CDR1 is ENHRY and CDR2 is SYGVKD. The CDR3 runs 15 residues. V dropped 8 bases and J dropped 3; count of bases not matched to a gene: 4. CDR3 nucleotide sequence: TGTGCCATCCAGAGACTAGCGGGAGACACCGGGGAGCTGTTTTTT. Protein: CAIQRLAGDTGELFF.

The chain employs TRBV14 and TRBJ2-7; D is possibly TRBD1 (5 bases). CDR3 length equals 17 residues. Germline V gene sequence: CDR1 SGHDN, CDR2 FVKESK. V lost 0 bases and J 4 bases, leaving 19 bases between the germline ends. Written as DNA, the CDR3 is TGTGCCAGCAGCCAAGAGTACAGGTCCGCGGTAGTATACGAGCAGTACTTC. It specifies CASSQEYRSAVVYEQYF.

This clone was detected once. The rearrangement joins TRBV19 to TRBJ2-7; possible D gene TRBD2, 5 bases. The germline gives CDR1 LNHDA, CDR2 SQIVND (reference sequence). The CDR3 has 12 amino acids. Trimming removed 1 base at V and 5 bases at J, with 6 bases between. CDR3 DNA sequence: TGTGCCAGTAGTATAGCGGGAAACGAGCAGTACTTC. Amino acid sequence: CASSIAGNEQYF.

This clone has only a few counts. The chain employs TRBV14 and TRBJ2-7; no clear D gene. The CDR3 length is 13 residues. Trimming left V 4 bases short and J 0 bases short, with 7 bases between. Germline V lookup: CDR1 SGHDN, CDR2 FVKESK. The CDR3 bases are TGTGCCAGCAGCCGTATCGACTCCTACGAGCAGTACTTC. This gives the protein CASSRIDSYEQYF.

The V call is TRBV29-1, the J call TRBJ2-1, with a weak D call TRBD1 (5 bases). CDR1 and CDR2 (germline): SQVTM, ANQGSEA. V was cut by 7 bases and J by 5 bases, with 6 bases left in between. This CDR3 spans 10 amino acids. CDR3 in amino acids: CSGQNNEQFF. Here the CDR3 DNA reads TGCAGCGGACAGAACAATGAGCAGTTCTTC.